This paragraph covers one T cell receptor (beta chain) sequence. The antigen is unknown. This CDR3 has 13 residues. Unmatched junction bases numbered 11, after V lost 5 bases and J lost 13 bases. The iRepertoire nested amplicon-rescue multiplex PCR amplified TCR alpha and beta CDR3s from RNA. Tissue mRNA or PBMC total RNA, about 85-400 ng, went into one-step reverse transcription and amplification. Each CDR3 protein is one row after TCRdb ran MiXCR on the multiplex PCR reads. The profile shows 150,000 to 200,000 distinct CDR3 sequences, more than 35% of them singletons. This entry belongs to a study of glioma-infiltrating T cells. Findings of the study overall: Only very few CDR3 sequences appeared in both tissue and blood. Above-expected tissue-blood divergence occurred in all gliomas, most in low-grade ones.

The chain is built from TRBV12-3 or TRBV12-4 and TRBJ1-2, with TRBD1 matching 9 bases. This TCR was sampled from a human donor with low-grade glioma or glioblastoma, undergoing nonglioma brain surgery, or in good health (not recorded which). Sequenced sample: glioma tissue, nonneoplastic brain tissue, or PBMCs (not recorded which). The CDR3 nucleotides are TGTGCCAGCAGTATCCCGGGACAGGGAGCAGCCACCTTC. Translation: CASSIPGQGAATF.